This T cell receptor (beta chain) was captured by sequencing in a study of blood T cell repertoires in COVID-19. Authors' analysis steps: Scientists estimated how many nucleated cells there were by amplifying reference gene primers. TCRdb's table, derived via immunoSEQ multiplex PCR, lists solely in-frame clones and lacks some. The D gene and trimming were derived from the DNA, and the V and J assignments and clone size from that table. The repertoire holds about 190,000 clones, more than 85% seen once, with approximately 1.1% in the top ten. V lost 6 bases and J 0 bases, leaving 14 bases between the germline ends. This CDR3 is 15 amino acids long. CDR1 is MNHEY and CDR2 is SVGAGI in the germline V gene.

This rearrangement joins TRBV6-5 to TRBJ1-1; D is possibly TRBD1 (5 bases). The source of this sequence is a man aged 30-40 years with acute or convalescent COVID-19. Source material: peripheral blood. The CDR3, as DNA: TGTGCCAGCAGGAGACCCGGGGGTCTGAACACTGAAGCTTTCTTT. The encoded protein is CASRRPGGLNTEAFF.